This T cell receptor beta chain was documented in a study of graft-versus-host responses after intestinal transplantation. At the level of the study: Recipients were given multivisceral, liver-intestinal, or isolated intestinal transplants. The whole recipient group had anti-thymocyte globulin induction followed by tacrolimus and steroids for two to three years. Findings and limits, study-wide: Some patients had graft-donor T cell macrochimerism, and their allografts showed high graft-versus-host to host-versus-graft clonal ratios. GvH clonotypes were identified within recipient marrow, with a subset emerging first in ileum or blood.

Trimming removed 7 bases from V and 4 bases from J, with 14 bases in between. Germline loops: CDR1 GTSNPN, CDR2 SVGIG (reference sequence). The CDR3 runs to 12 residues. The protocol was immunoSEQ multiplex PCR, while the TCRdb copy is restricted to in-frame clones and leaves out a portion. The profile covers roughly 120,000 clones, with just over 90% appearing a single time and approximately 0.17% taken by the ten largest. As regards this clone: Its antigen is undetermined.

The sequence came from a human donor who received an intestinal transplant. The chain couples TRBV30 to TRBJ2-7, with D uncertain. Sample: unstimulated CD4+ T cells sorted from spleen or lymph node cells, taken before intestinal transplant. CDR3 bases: TGTGCCTCGACAAAGACCGATTACGAGCAGTACTTC. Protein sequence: CASTKTDYEQYF. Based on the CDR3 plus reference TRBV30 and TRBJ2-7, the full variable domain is SQTIHQWPATLVQPVGSPLSLECTVEGTSNPNLYWYRQAAGRGLQLLFYSVGIGQISSEVPQNLSASRPQDRQFILSSKKLLLSDSGFYLCASTKTDYEQYFGPGTRLTVT.